Reported below is one T cell receptor beta chain. Its antigen remains unknown. Sequencing was done on patients that had shown CD8+CD57+ cell expansion by flow cytometry. TCR beta VDJ combinations and CDR3 sequences were profiled from genomic DNA. Via MiXCR, TCRdb re-called the reads, giving one row per CDR3 protein. Of roughly 200,000 distinct CDR3 sequences in the sample, about 62% were seen once. The data belong to a study of CD8+CD57+ T cells in acquired aplastic anemia. Findings and caveats of the study: Controls and patients did not differ significantly in CD8+ Simpson's diversity. Found in both controls and patients were around 30 CD8+ CDR3 sequences.

Source material: sorted CD4+, CD8+, or CD8+CD57+ T cells (not recorded which) from PBMCs. This receptor was taken from a human donor with aplastic anemia.

Here the CDR3 DNA reads TGTGCCAGCAGCCATAACCCGGGACTAGCGGCCTACGAGCAGTACTTC. It is translated as CASSHNPGLAAYEQYF. The J gene is TRBJ2-7, the V gene TRBV7-2; TRBD2 agrees at 11 bases. This CDR3 is 16 amino acids long. J lost 2 bases, V lost 5 bases, and 8 bases had no gene match. Per the germline V gene, CDR1 is SGHTA and CDR2 is FQGNSA. Complete variable domain (other parts from reference TRBV7-2 and TRBJ2-7): GAGVSQSPSNKVTEKGKDVELRCDPISGHTALYWYRQSLGQGLEFLIYFQGNSAPDKSGLPSDRFSAERTGGSVSTLTIQRTQQEDSAVYLCASSHNPGLAAYEQYFGPGTRLTVT.